This is a list of T cell receptor beta chains from one sample in a study of ipilimumab plus nivolumab after autologous stem cell transplantation. Measured with immunoSEQ multiplex PCR; TCRdb has only the in-frame clones, and not every one. The sample shows 15,000 to 20,000 clones, roughly four fifths of them seen only once. This specimen consisted of PBMCs, obtained in a trial of ipilimumab plus nivolumab as post-transplant consolidation. These receptors originate from a male donor with diffuse large B-cell lymphoma. Both conserved end residues are part of each CDR3. The D gene is left open where the match is weak. Rows give clone size only sometimes, using once, few, many, or a class for an expanded clone.

d_call j_call clone_size v_call cdr3_nt cdr3_aa
TRBD2 TRBJ2-5 NA TRBV7-2 TGTGCCAGCAGCCTACGGACTAGCGGGGGAAAAGAGACCCGGTACTTC CASSLRTSGGKETRYF
NA TRBJ2-3 NA TRBV6-6 TGTGCCAGCAGTGCCGAGACAGCGGGTCCGCAGTATTTT CASSAETAGPQYF
NA TRBJ2-5 NA TRBV11-2 TGTGCCAGCAGCTTAGACGGGACATCAAGAGAGACCCAGTACTTC CASSLDGTSRETQYF
NA TRBJ2-7 NA TRBV5-1 TGCGCCAGCAGCTTAGAGGCCGCCTACTACGAGCAGTACTTC CASSLEAAYYEQYF
TRBD1 TRBJ1-2 NA TRBV6-1 TGTGCCAGCAGTGAACAGGGGGCGGTTTATGGCTACACCTTC CASSEQGAVYGYTF
TRBD1 TRBJ2-7 NA TRBV7-8 TGTGCCAGCAGCTCAGCCGGGACAGGGAACCACGAGCAGTACTTC CASSSAGTGNHEQYF
TRBD1 TRBJ2-5 NA TRBV5-6 TGTGCCAGCAGCGGCCGGGACAGGGCCCTGAGCGAGACCCAGTACTTC CASSGRDRALSETQYF
NA TRBJ2-7 once TRBV6-6 TGTGCCTCCGAGGAAGGGAAAAGGCGCGAGCAGTACTTC CASEEGKRREQYF
NA TRBJ2-5 NA TRBV7-8 TGTGCCAGCAGCTTAACTTCCCCGGAGACCCAGTACTTC CASSLTSPETQYF
NA TRBJ2-5 NA TRBV4-1 TGCGCCAGCAGCCTAGCAGGGGCCGAAGAGACCCAGTACTTC CASSLAGAEETQYF
NA TRBJ1-5 NA TRBV6-5 TGTGCCAGCAGTTTGGACGGTAATCAGCCCCAGCATTTT CASSLDGNQPQHF
NA TRBJ1-2 NA TRBV6-6 TGTGCCAGTGGGGGATTAGGCTACACCTTC CASGGLGYTF
NA TRBJ2-3 NA TRBV2 TGTGCCAGCGGGGGGGCCCGCACAGATACGCAGTATTTT CASGGARTDTQYF
NA TRBJ2-3 NA TRBV6-4 TGTGCCAGCAGTGAAGACGCGACGTACACAGATACGCAGTATTTT CASSEDATYTDTQYF
TRBD1 TRBJ1-1 NA TRBV5-1 TGCGCCAGCAGCTCCCACAGGGGGCGGAACACTGAAGCTTTCTTT CASSSHRGRNTEAFF
TRBD1 TRBJ2-2 once TRBV6-6 TGTGCCAGCATCTCCGGGACAGGGTACACCGGGGAGCTGTTTTTT CASISGTGYTGELFF
TRBD2 TRBJ2-3 NA TRBV27 TGTGCCAGCAGTTTATATCCTAGCGGGGGCACAGATACGCAGTATTTT CASSLYPSGGTDTQYF
NA TRBJ1-4 NA TRBV2 TGTGCCAGGGAGAGCTCAACTAATGAAAAACTGTTTTTT CARESSTNEKLFF
TRBD1 TRBJ1-2 NA TRBV7-6 TGTGCCAGCAGCTTAGCCCCACCAGGGACAGTCATTCTGAGCTACACCTTC CASSLAPPGTVILSYTF
TRBD1 TRBJ1-5 NA TRBV6-6 TGTGCCAGCAGTTACTTCTCACAGGGGAGCAATCAGCCCCAGCATTTT CASSYFSQGSNQPQHF
TRBD1 TRBJ2-1 NA TRBV6-6 TGTGCCAGCAGTTACATTTCGGGACAGGCCTACAATGAGCAGTTCTTC CASSYISGQAYNEQFF
TRBD1 TRBJ1-6 few TRBV2 TGTGCCAGCGAAGGGGGCAATTCACCCCTCCACTTT CASEGGNSPLHF
NA TRBJ1-5 NA TRBV6-1 TGTGCCAGCAGTGAGGACCGAAAGCAGCCCCAGCATTTT CASSEDRKQPQHF
NA TRBJ2-5 few TRBV7-9 TGTGCCAGCAGGTCGGGCGGAGGGAAAGAGACCCAGTACTTC CASRSGGGKETQYF
NA TRBJ2-3 NA TRBV5-1 TGCGCCAGCAGCTTGGATCCGGGGAGCACAGATACGCAGTATTTT CASSLDPGSTDTQYF
TRBD1 TRBJ1-2 NA TRBV9 TGTGCCAGCAGGAGACAGGGAGATAACTATGGCTACACCTTC CASRRQGDNYGYTF
NA TRBJ1-6 few TRBV5-6 TGTGCCAGCAGCTTGTACCATCCAGGCCGTAACGGTTCACCCCTCCACTTT CASSLYHPGRNGSPLHF
NA TRBJ2-3 NA TRBV28 TGTGCCAGCAGTTGGGACTGGGAAACAGATACGCAGTATTTT CASSWDWETDTQYF
NA TRBJ1-2 NA TRBV5-1 TGCGCCAGCAGCTTGAATCCAGGGGAGCCAGCGGCCAACTATGGCTACACCTTC CASSLNPGEPAANYGYTF
NA TRBJ2-1 NA TRBV4-2 TGTGCCAGCAGCCAAGAACTTACGGGACTTGAGCAGTTCTTC CASSQELTGLEQFF
TRBD2 TRBJ2-1 NA TRBV5-1 TGCGCCAGCCGCCGGGGGGACGGGGGGTCCTACAATGAGCAGTTCTTC CASRRGDGGSYNEQFF
NA TRBJ2-3 NA TRBV5-5 TGTGCCAGCAGCTTGTTACCAGATACGCAGTATTTT CASSLLPDTQYF
NA TRBJ1-2 NA TRBV7-9 TGTGCCAGCAGCTTAGGAGGGACCGGTAACTATGGCTACACCTTC CASSLGGTGNYGYTF
NA TRBJ1-1 NA TRBV30 TGTGCCTGGAGTCCAGGGGTGGCTCCGTATGAAGCTTTCTTT CAWSPGVAPYEAFF
NA TRBJ1-4 NA TRBV20-1 TGCAGTGCCAAGGGGGTAGAAAAACTGTTTTTT CSAKGVEKLFF
NA TRBJ2-2 NA TRBV2 TGTGCCAGCGCGGTCGGGCCGGCCGGGGAGCTGTTTTTT CASAVGPAGELFF
TRBD2 TRBJ2-3 once TRBV2 TGTGCCAGCAGTGAACAGGGGACTAGCGGGGATACGCAGTATTTT CASSEQGTSGDTQYF
TRBD2 TRBJ2-5 NA TRBV13 TGTGCCAGCAGCTTATCAAGCGGGGGGGCCAGGACCATAGAGACCCAGTACTTC CASSLSSGGARTIETQYF
TRBD1 TRBJ1-1 NA TRBV7-9 TGTGCCAGCAGCTCCGGACAGGGGGCGCGAATCGACACTGAAGCTTTCTTT CASSSGQGARIDTEAFF
NA TRBJ2-6 NA TRBV6-5 TGTGCCAGCCGTCTGGCCAACGTCCTGACTTTC CASRLANVLTF
NA TRBJ1-1 NA TRBV19 TGTGCCAGTAGCAAGGGGTCTACGGTCGGGAGCACTGAAGCTTTCTTT CASSKGSTVGSTEAFF
TRBD1 TRBJ2-1 NA TRBV5-6 TGTGCCAGCAGCGGCCTCCGGCTCGGACAGGTCCAGTTCTTC CASSGLRLGQVQFF
TRBD1 TRBJ2-1 NA TRBV5-5 TGTGCCAGCAGCACCGGGACAGGGTTTACGGATGAGCAGTTCTTC CASSTGTGFTDEQFF
TRBD2 TRBJ2-5 NA TRBV7-2 TGTGCCAGCAGCTTATCGATGGCGGGGGGCAGGGAGACCCAGTACTTC CASSLSMAGGRETQYF
TRBD1 TRBJ2-7 NA TRBV19 TGTGCCAGTAGTTCCGGGACAGTTCCCTACGAGCAGTACTTC CASSSGTVPYEQYF
NA TRBJ1-1 NA TRBV20-1 TGCAGTGCTAGATCCGGACGTGAGGCTTTCTTT CSARSGREAFF
NA TRBJ1-5 NA TRBV28 TGTGCCATTATAGGACCGGGAATAGATCAGCCCCAGCATTTT CAIIGPGIDQPQHF
NA TRBJ1-1 NA TRBV15 TGTGCCACCAGCAGGCCCCGGGACCCACTAAATACTGAAGCTTTCTTT CATSRPRDPLNTEAFF
TRBD2 TRBJ2-3 few TRBV5-8 TGTGCCAGCAGCCAGCCGGGACTAGCGGGGGGGACAGATACGCAGTATTTT CASSQPGLAGGTDTQYF
NA TRBJ1-4 NA TRBV5-1 TGCGCCAGCAGCTTGGAAGGGTCAGGGAGGGTTGAAAAACTGTTTTTT CASSLEGSGRVEKLFF
NA TRBJ2-3 NA TRBV18 TGTGCCAGCTCACCATCGGGAAATCCTCAGCATACGCAGTATTTT CASSPSGNPQHTQYF
NA TRBJ1-1 NA TRBV15 TGTGCCACCAGCAGAGATACGGGACCCGGTAGGACTGAAGCTTTCTTT CATSRDTGPGRTEAFF
NA TRBJ2-3 once TRBV7-2 TGTGCCAGCAGCTCGGACGGGACATTAATCACAGATACGCAGTATTTT CASSSDGTLITDTQYF
NA TRBJ2-7 NA TRBV2 TGTGCCAGCAGTCCCGGGACATTTAGCTCCTACGAGCAGTACTTC CASSPGTFSSYEQYF
NA TRBJ1-6 NA TRBV25-1 TGTGCCAGCAGTGCCCTCTGGGATTCACCCCTCCACTTT CASSALWDSPLHF
NA TRBJ2-5 NA TRBV7-2 TGTGCCAGCAGCTTAGGTCCGTCGCCGGGGGAGACCCAGTACTTC CASSLGPSPGETQYF
TRBD1 TRBJ2-2 NA TRBV30 TGTAGTATGGGGACAGGCGGGGAGCTGTTTTTT CSMGTGGELFF